This TCR beta chain is drawn from a study of low-dose radiotherapy and immunotherapy resistance in tumors. Overall study context: Fractions of 0.5 Gy went to Cohort 1 every 2 weeks, totaling 6.5 Gy. Intravenous nivolumab 240 mg every two weeks plus ipilimumab 1 mg/kg every six weeks was given to patients. The authors gave intravenous cyclophosphamide 200 mg/m2 every two weeks, one day before radiation and immunotherapy.

Covering alpha and beta chains, TRAV- and TRBV-specific primers were used for the first-strand cDNA. A roughly 19-cycle PCR with a constant-region primer and V-primer adapter amplified TCRs. MiXCR was run by TCRdb on the reads, yielding one entry per CDR3 protein. This sample has 35,000 to 45,000 distinct CDR3 sequences, with around a quarter found just once. Indicated time point: after trial treatment. Treatment described: LDRT plus nivolumab, ipilimumab, low-dose cyclophosphamide and aspirin (RACIN trial). The study gave donors nivolumab, ipilimumab, aspirin, low-dose cyclophosphamide and low-dose radiotherapy. There are many counts of this clonotype. This specimen consisted of PBMCs, obtained after low-dose radiotherapy plus immunotherapy. The sequence was collected from a male donor with prostate cancer.

In DNA form, the CDR3 reads TGTGCCTGGAGTGTAGCGGGGCCTGGGGGAAACACCATATATTTT. Translating it yields CAWSVAGPGGNTIYF. The chain joins TRBV30 to TRBJ1-3, with D perhaps matching TRBD1 (5 bases). The CDR3 consists of 15 residues. V was clipped by 0 bases and J by 4 bases, with 13 bases between them. Germline CDR1 GTSNPN, CDR2 SVGIG (reference sequence).